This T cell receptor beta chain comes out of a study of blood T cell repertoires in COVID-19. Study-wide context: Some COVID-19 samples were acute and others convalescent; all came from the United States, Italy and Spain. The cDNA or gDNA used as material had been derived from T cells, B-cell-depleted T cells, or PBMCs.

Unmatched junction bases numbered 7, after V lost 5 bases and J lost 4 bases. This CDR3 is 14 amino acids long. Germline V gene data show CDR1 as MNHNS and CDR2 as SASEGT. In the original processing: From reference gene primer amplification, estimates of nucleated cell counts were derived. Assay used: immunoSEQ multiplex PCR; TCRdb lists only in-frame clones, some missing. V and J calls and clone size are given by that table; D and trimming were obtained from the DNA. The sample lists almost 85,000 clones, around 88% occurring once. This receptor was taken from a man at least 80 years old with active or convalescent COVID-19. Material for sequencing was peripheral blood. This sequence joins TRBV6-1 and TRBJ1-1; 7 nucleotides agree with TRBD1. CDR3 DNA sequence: TGTGCCAGCAGTCCGCGGACAGGTCGCACTGAAGCTTTCTTT. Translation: CASSPRTGRTEAFF.